Reported below is one TCR beta chain. No antigen is known for it. With UMI labels, 5' RACE was used to prepare the TRB cDNA libraries. TCRdb re-called the 5' RACE reads; one entry per CDR3 protein, DNA not given. Its clone listing holds about 42,000 distinct CDR3 sequences. The V gene's germline CDR1 is MDHEN and CDR2 SYDVKM. The CDR3 consists of 15 residues. CD8+ T cell subsets were each sorted in triplicate, approximately 270,000 cells apiece. The entry originates in a study of CXCR3-negative and CXCR3-positive naive CD8 T cells. Study-level findings and limits: For memory CD8+ cells diversity was much lower, but both naive subsets had comparably high diversity.

The sequenced sample consisted of naive CXCR3- CD8+ T cells from blood. As for subset: CD45RO-CCR7+CD27+CD95- naive CD8+ T cells lacking CXCR3 (TNR3-). This chain joins TRBV28 and TRBJ2-3; with no DNA, the TCRdb D assignment of TRBD1 cannot be verified. This sequence originates from a human donor in good health. Some clones in this sample may be carry-over from other donors' samples. CDR3 region: CASSSSGERTDTQYF.